Each of the 24 T cell receptor beta chains below was sequenced from the same sample in a study of blood T cell repertoires in COVID-19. The assay was immunoSEQ multiplex PCR, and TCRdb's table has in-frame clones only and misses some. Here the sample spans some 39,000 clones, roughly 85% being singletons. The material sequenced was peripheral blood. All receptors derive from a man in his 60s with acute or convalescent COVID-19.

V is TRBV7-3 and J is TRBJ2-1; maybe TRBD2 (6 bases). Germline loops: CDR1 SGHTA, CDR2 FQGTGA. V was trimmed by 5 bases and J by 5 bases, leaving 16 bases between them. CDR3 size: 15 residues. This CDR3 is CASSLHSSANNEQFF. The CDR3 coding sequence is TGTGCCAGCAGCCTTCACTCTAGCGCGAACAATGAGCAGTTCTTC.

The chain recombines TRBV4-2 with TRBJ1-4; D uncertain. Trimming took 5 bases from V and 1 from J, leaving 26 bases between them. Germline values: CDR1 LGHNA, CDR2 YNFKEQ. This CDR3 is 20 amino acids long. The CDR3 DNA follows: TGTGCCAGCAGCGTCCTAATCGGGGTGGGATTGGGAGTAACTAATGAAAAACTGTTTTTT. Residues: CASSVLIGVGLGVTNEKLFF.

The rearrangement uses TRBV10-3 and TRBJ1-1; D unresolved. The CDR3 is made up of 15 amino acids. Germline V gene data show CDR1 as ENHRY and CDR2 as SYGVKD. Trimming cost V 0 bases and J 0 bases, with 8 bases left between them. The CDR3 DNA reads as TGTGCCATCAGTGAGTCGTATTCTGTGAACACTGAAGCTTTCTTT. As protein: CAISESYSVNTEAFF.

This chain uses TRBV2 with TRBJ1-2; the D gene is possibly TRBD1 (5 bases). This CDR3 region has 13 residues. Germline V CDR1 and CDR2: SNHLY, FYNNEI. With 8 bases removed from V and 6 bases from J, the gap between germline ends came to 16 bases. The DNA of the CDR3 is TGTGCCAGCCGAGCAGGGCGATTTAATGGCTACACCTTC. Its protein product is CASRAGRFNGYTF.

The chain employs TRBV18 and TRBJ1-3; D unclear. With 5 bases removed from V and 2 bases from J, the gap between germline ends came to 7 bases. The CDR3 is 13 residues long. From germline, CDR1 is KGHSH and CDR2 LQKENI. The CDR3: CASSSGTGNTIYF. The CDR3 region has the DNA TGTGCCAGCTCATCGGGGACTGGAAACACCATATATTTT. Using reference TRBV18 and TRBJ1-3 for the parts outside the CDR3, the full variable domain is NAGVMQNPRHLVRRRGQEARLRCSPMKGHSHVYWYRQLPEEGLKFMVYLQKENIIDESGMPKERFSAEFPKEGPSILRIQQVVRGDSAAYFCASSSGTGNTIYFGEGSWLTVV.

J is TRBJ2-3 and V is TRBV3-1 (or the pseudogene TRBV3-2); 10 bases are shared with TRBD2. The ends lost 2 bases at V and 0 bases at J; junction bases unmatched: 5. The CDR3 totals 17 residues. CDR1 and CDR2 (germline): LGHDT, YNNKEL (reference sequence). The CDR3 bases are TGTGCCAGCAGCCAATACCTAGCGGGGGCTAGCACAGATACGCAGTATTTT. Protein product: CASSQYLAGASTDTQYF.

The V gene is TRBV28, the J gene TRBJ2-1; 9 positions agree with TRBD2. J gave up 6 bases and V 2 bases, and 8 bases lay outside the gene matches. This CDR3 has 16 amino acids. Germline CDR1 is MDHEN and CDR2 is SYDVKM. CDR3 region: CASSLLSGGSANEQFF. DNA of the CDR3: TGTGCCAGCAGTTTACTTAGCGGGGGTTCGGCCAATGAGCAGTTCTTC.

The CDR3 DNA reads TGTGCCAGCAGCCCGATACAGGGGGGCACTGAAGCTTTCTTT. This encodes CASSPIQGGTEAFF. This chain connects TRBV3-1 (or the pseudogene TRBV3-2) to TRBJ1-1; 8 positions agree with TRBD1. CDR1 LGHDT and CDR2 YNNKEL come from the germline V gene (reference sequence). V trimming: 4 bases; J trimming: 4 bases; junction bases outside the gene matches: 5. This CDR3 is built from 14 residues.

V and J are TRBV28 and TRBJ2-7, with 11 bases lining up with TRBD2. The CDR3 runs 19 residues. With 2 bases clipped from V and 0 bases from J, the junction kept 12 bases outside the gene matches. The germline V gene has CDR1 MDHEN and CDR2 SYDVKM. CDR3 coding DNA: TGTGCCAGCAGTTTACGGTCGCTAGCGGGGGGCCAACTCTCCTACGAGCAGTACTTC. It encodes CASSLRSLAGGQLSYEQYF.

V is TRBV9 and J is TRBJ2-3; maybe TRBD2 (6 bases). This CDR3 region has 14 residues. The V gene lost 3 bases and the J gene lost 0 bases, with 8 bases spanning the gap. Germline V gene sequence: CDR1 SGDLS, CDR2 YYNGEE. The CDR3 sequence: CASSASGSTDTQYF. The CDR3, as DNA: TGTGCCAGCAGCGCGAGCGGGAGCACAGATACGCAGTATTTT.

The V and J genes are TRBV5-1 and TRBJ1-2; TRBD1 agrees at 9 bases. CDR3 length equals 15 residues. With 4 bases clipped from V and 7 bases from J, the junction kept 11 bases outside the gene matches. Germline CDR1 reads SGHRS; CDR2 reads YFSETQ. The CDR3 reads CASSPPGQGGRGYTF. The CDR3 coding sequence is TGCGCCAGCAGCCCCCCGGGACAGGGAGGTCGTGGCTACACCTTC.

As concerns this clone: The same CDR3 can be traced to other DNA sequences in this sample. The chain couples TRBV3-1 (or the pseudogene TRBV3-2) to TRBJ1-6; 7 bases map to TRBD1. The CDR3 sequence is 14 residues long. With 4 bases clipped from V and 6 bases from J, the junction kept 3 bases outside the gene matches. CDR1 and CDR2 (germline): LGHDT, YNNKEL (reference sequence). In DNA form, the CDR3 reads TGTGCCAGCAGCCCCCGACAGGGTAATTCACCCCTCCACTTT. This sequence encodes CASSPRQGNSPLHF.

The V call is TRBV30, the J call TRBJ2-7; D is ambiguous. From germline, CDR1 is GTSNPN and CDR2 SVGIG (reference sequence). Trimming took 8 bases from V and 0 from J, leaving 14 bases between them. The CDR3 contains 13 residues. CDR3 in amino acids: CAAGQLSSYEQYF. The DNA of the CDR3 is TGTGCCGCTGGGCAGCTAAGCTCCTACGAGCAGTACTTC.

In its sample, this clone was seen once. The chain joins TRBV4-2 to TRBJ2-4; no reliable D call. Germline V gene data show CDR1 as LGHNA and CDR2 as YNFKEQ. The V end was cut by 0 bases, the J end by 2 bases, with 2 bases between. CDR3 length: 13 residues. The DNA for the CDR3 is TGTGCCAGCAGCCAAGACTCCAAAAACATTCAGTACTTC. Encoded protein: CASSQDSKNIQYF.

J is TRBJ1-6 and V is TRBV27; 7 nucleotides line up with TRBD1. Germline assignment: CDR1 MNHEY and CDR2 SMNVEV (reference sequence). CDR3 length: 15 amino acids. The V gene end was trimmed by 8 bases and the J gene end by 6 bases; junction bases not matched to a gene: 10. The CDR3 DNA reads as TGTGCCAGCTCCCTAGGTACAGGGGCTAATTCACCCCTCCACTTT. This gives the protein CASSLGTGANSPLHF.

The genes are TRBV4-2 and TRBJ2-3; 12 bases match TRBD2. CDR3 size: 18 residues. After removal of 5 bases from V and 1 base from J, the junction contained 10 bases not matched to a gene. CDR1 LGHNA and CDR2 YNFKEQ come from the germline V gene. CDR3 region: CASSYAASGGAGTDTQYF. CDR3 nucleotides: TGTGCCAGCAGCTACGCCGCTAGCGGGGGGGCAGGCACAGATACGCAGTATTTT.

This clone came up once. The J gene is TRBJ1-4, the V gene TRBV3-1 (or the pseudogene TRBV3-2), with D unclear. From germline, CDR1 is LGHDT and CDR2 YNNKEL (reference sequence). V was trimmed by 3 bases and J by 7 bases, leaving 3 bases between them. The CDR3 consists of 11 residues. CDR3 loop: CASSQAEKLFF. DNA for the CDR3: TGTGCCAGCAGCCAGGCTGAAAAACTGTTTTTT.

The chain combines TRBV5-1 with TRBJ2-1; 13 nucleotides line up with TRBD2. Germline V gives CDR1 SGHRS, CDR2 YFSETQ. V gave up 6 bases and J gave up 7 bases; unmatched junction bases: 7. CDR3 length: 15 residues. Here the CDR3 reads CASTPLAGGGNEQFF. The CDR3 DNA is TGCGCCAGCACCCCACTAGCGGGAGGGGGTAATGAGCAGTTCTTC.

V gene TRBV25-1 combines with J gene TRBJ2-4; weak D call: TRBD1 (5 bases). Trimming took off 1 base at V and 3 bases at J, with 13 bases between the two ends. CDR3 length: 16 amino acids. Germline V gene data show CDR1 as MGHDK and CDR2 as SYGVNS. The CDR3 DNA is TGTGCCAGCAGTGAATCCCTCCAGGGCGGCAAAAACATTCAGTACTTC. Translating gives CASSESLQGGKNIQYF.

This chain connects TRBV5-4 to TRBJ2-5, with TRBD2 identical over 12 bases. Per germline, CDR1 SGHNT and CDR2 YYREEE (reference sequence). The V and J ends lost 3 bases and 3 bases, in that order; junction bases with no gene match: 3. The CDR3 spans 15 residues. The CDR3 sequence is CASSSGLAGKETQYF. CDR3 in DNA: TGTGCCAGCAGCTCAGGACTAGCGGGAAAAGAGACCCAGTACTTC.

This chain uses TRBV18 with TRBJ1-1; the D is unclear. Trimming took off 4 bases at V and 0 bases at J, with 12 bases between the two ends. Germline CDR1 and CDR2: KGHSH and LQKENI. The CDR3 is made up of 15 amino acids. The CDR3, as DNA: TGTGCCAGCTCACTGAATGGGCAGCTGAACACTGAAGCTTTCTTT. It codes for CASSLNGQLNTEAFF.

This clone was observed a handful of times. The chain joins TRBV7-3 to TRBJ2-7; 10 bases line up with TRBD1. CDR1 is SGHTA, CDR2 FQGTGA, per germline. CDR3 size: 16 residues. Unmatched junction bases numbered 14, after V lost 5 bases and J lost 7 bases. The CDR3 protein is CASSPMPGTGAGEQYF. The CDR3 bases are TGTGCCAGCAGCCCAATGCCCGGGACAGGGGCGGGAGAGCAGTACTTC.

The chain links TRBV7-2 to TRBJ2-7, with D tentatively TRBD1 (6 bases). The V gene's germline CDR1 is SGHTA and CDR2 FQGNSA. The CDR3 is 14 residues long. The V gene lost 0 bases and the J gene lost 3 bases, with 9 bases spanning the gap. CDR3 sequence (DNA): TGTGCCAGCAGCTTAGCGGGACACGACTACGAGCAGTACTTC. This codes for CASSLAGHDYEQYF.

The sample holds one count of this clone. The CDR3 here is CASSAPTGQGIGELFF. In DNA form, the CDR3 reads TGCGCCAGCAGCGCCCCGACCGGACAGGGGATCGGGGAGCTGTTTTTT. The rearrangement links TRBV5-1 to TRBJ2-2, with 9 bases that match TRBD1. Unmatched junction bases numbered 11, after V lost 4 bases and J lost 7 bases. This CDR3 is built from 16 residues. The V gene's germline CDR1 is SGHRS and CDR2 YFSETQ.